These T cell receptor beta chains were read from a single sample in a study of cytomegalovirus exposure and HLA in healthy donors. Profiled with immunoSEQ multiplex PCR; TCRdb holds only in-frame clones, not every one. Among 150,000 to 200,000 clones listed, 77% were seen once. The sequenced material came from PBMCs. The receptors originated from a woman aged 40 to 50 in good health and CMV-seropositive. CDR3s include the opening cysteine and the closing phenylalanine or tryptophan. The order of the fields is V gene, clone size, J gene, D gene, CDR3 length, CDR3 protein, CDR3 DNA. The D gene is left open where the match is weak. Clone sizes are given selectively: once, few, many, or a class where the clone is expanded.

TRBV4-1	.	TRBJ1-2	TRBD1	15	CASSPRQGAWYGYTF	TGCGCCAGCAGCCCGCGACAGGGGGCATGGTATGGCTACACCTTC
TRBV29-1	.	TRBJ1-2	.	14	CSAPFGAANYGYTF	TGCAGCGCCCCGTTTGGGGCGGCTAACTATGGCTACACCTTC
TRBV30	.	TRBJ1-1	TRBD1	13	CAWSDRGNTEAFF	TGTGCCTGGAGTGACAGGGGGAACACTGAAGCTTTCTTT
TRBV18	.	TRBJ1-1	TRBD1	14	CASSPLDRGTEAFF	TGTGCCAGCTCACCCCTGGACAGGGGCACTGAAGCTTTCTTT
TRBV5-1	few	TRBJ1-1	TRBD1	14	CASSSGQPHTEAFF	TGCGCCAGCAGCTCGGGACAGCCTCACACTGAAGCTTTCTTT
TRBV10-3	.	TRBJ2-6	TRBD1	16	CAISGGQYSGANVLTF	TGTGCCATCAGTGGGGGACAGTACTCTGGGGCCAACGTCCTGACTTTC
TRBV14	.	TRBJ2-5	TRBD2	14	CASSPRLAGETQYF	TGTGCCAGCAGCCCCAGACTAGCGGGAGAGACCCAGTACTTC
TRBV7-2	.	TRBJ2-5	.	13	CASSLPDQGTQYF	TGTGCCAGCAGCTTACCGGACCAGGGGACCCAGTACTTC
TRBV2	.	TRBJ2-3	TRBD2	15	CASMLGAGAADTQYF	TGTGCCAGCATGCTCGGAGCGGGGGCCGCCGATACGCAGTATTTT
TRBV9	.	TRBJ2-7	.	16	CASSVVGRGRRYEQYF	TGTGCCAGCAGCGTAGTGGGGCGGGGGCGGAGGTACGAGCAGTACTTC
TRBV6-1	.	TRBJ1-1	.	15	CASSDTSKRNTEAFF	TGTGCCAGCAGTGACACTTCTAAGAGGAACACTGAAGCTTTCTTT
TRBV27	.	TRBJ2-7	TRBD1	13	CASRATGGSEQYF	TGTGCCAGCAGGGCCACAGGGGGCTCCGAGCAGTACTTC
TRBV30	.	TRBJ1-5	.	13	CAWSLYSNQPQHF	TGTGCCTGGAGTTTATATAGCAATCAGCCCCAGCATTTT
TRBV10-3	.	TRBJ2-2	.	15	CAISTGYGLNPELFF	TGTGCCATCAGTACAGGGTACGGGCTAAACCCGGAGCTGTTTTTT
TRBV19	.	TRBJ2-1	.	16	CASSIGGPNAYNEQFF	TGTGCCAGTAGTATAGGGGGGCCAAATGCCTACAATGAGCAGTTCTTC
TRBV19	.	TRBJ2-5	.	14	CASRAPGGQETQYF	TGTGCCAGTAGGGCACCTGGAGGGCAAGAGACCCAGTACTTC
TRBV19	.	TRBJ2-5	TRBD2	15	CASSHSGRAGETQYF	TGTGCCAGTAGTCATAGCGGGAGGGCCGGGGAGACCCAGTACTTC
TRBV7-9	.	TRBJ2-7	TRBD1	14	CASSPDRAAYEQYF	TGTGCCAGCAGCCCGGACAGGGCAGCCTACGAGCAGTACTTC
TRBV7-9	.	TRBJ1-6	.	16	CASSLAQGSLNSPLHF	TGTGCCAGCAGCTTAGCCCAGGGGTCCCTAAATTCACCCCTCCACTTT
TRBV14	.	TRBJ1-2	TRBD1	16	CASSQVTGRDRDGYTF	TGTGCCAGCAGCCAAGTTACGGGCCGGGACAGGGATGGCTACACCTTC
TRBV19	.	TRBJ2-7	.	16	CASNEGGDAPYDEQYF	TGTGCCAGTAACGAGGGCGGGGATGCTCCCTACGACGAGCAGTACTTC
TRBV2	.	TRBJ1-5	.	15	CASRDKTVGNQPQHF	TGTGCCAGCAGGGATAAGACAGTGGGAAATCAGCCCCAGCATTTT
TRBV7-9	few	TRBJ2-7	.	16	CASSLVVGASSYEQYF	TGTGCCAGCAGCTTAGTGGTAGGGGCCAGCTCCTACGAGCAGTACTTC
TRBV6-5	.	TRBJ1-4	.	14	CASSYSGVKEKLFF	TGTGCCAGCAGTTACTCAGGAGTTAAAGAAAAACTGTTTTTT
TRBV6-6	.	TRBJ1-1	.	13	CASSRGLNTEAFF	TGTGCCAGCAGTCGCGGTCTGAACACTGAAGCTTTCTTT
TRBV6-5	few	TRBJ2-7	TRBD1	12	CASSPTDRVPYF	TGTGCCAGCAGTCCCACTGACAGGGTCCCGTACTTC
TRBV19	.	TRBJ2-3	.	14	CASSMGGRADTQYF	TGTGCCAGTAGTATGGGGGGGCGAGCAGATACGCAGTATTTT
TRBV30	.	TRBJ1-1	.	13	CALTGSMNTEAFF	TGTGCTCTCACAGGGTCCATGAACACTGAAGCTTTCTTT
TRBV9	.	TRBJ2-1	TRBD2	15	CASSAWGGQDNEQFF	TGTGCCAGCAGCGCGTGGGGGGGTCAGGACAATGAGCAGTTCTTC
TRBV5-1	few	TRBJ2-5	TRBD1	15	CASSLGDRDQETQYF	TGCGCCAGCAGCTTGGGTGACAGGGATCAAGAGACCCAGTACTTC
TRBV5-1	.	TRBJ1-4	.	16	CASSLGAQGPNEKLFF	TGCGCCAGCAGCTTGGGGGCACAGGGCCCTAATGAAAAACTGTTTTTT
TRBV28	.	TRBJ1-2	.	13	CASSLFQRSGYTF	TGTGCCAGCAGTTTATTCCAGAGGAGTGGCTACACCTTC
TRBV7-2	.	TRBJ1-2	.	16	CASSREGSGRGDGYTF	TGTGCCAGCAGCCGGGAGGGTTCGGGGAGGGGGGATGGCTACACCTTC
TRBV19	.	TRBJ1-2	TRBD1	14	CASSIGDRGYGYTF	TGTGCCAGTAGTATCGGTGACAGGGGTTATGGCTACACCTTC
TRBV4-1	few	TRBJ2-7	TRBD1	15	CASSQPGQGVHEQYF	TGCGCCAGCAGCCAACCGGGACAGGGGGTCCACGAGCAGTACTTC
TRBV2	.	TRBJ2-1	.	16	CASSPQGTSVYNEQFF	TGTGCCAGCAGTCCACAGGGGACTAGTGTCTACAATGAGCAGTTCTTC
TRBV12-5	.	TRBJ1-1	.	16	CASGSSSPHPNTEAFF	TGTGCTAGTGGTTCTTCCTCGCCACATCCGAACACTGAAGCTTTCTTT
TRBV2	.	TRBJ1-3	.	14	CASSDRNSGNTIYF	TGTGCCAGCAGTGACAGGAACTCTGGAAACACCATATATTTT
TRBV27	.	TRBJ1-2	TRBD1	15	CASSLQGVGSYGYTF	TGTGCCAGCAGTTTACAGGGGGTGGGGAGCTATGGCTACACCTTC
TRBV11-2	.	TRBJ2-1	TRBD2	17	CASSLAGLASGRNEQFF	TGTGCCAGCAGCTTAGCGGGTTTGGCTAGCGGGAGGAATGAGCAGTTCTTC
TRBV28	.	TRBJ1-2	TRBD1	14	CASSPGRQGAGYTF	TGTGCCAGCAGTCCCGGTCGGCAGGGGGCTGGCTACACCTTC
TRBV28	.	TRBJ1-1	.	13	CASSLIRELEAFF	TGTGCCAGCAGTTTAATCCGAGAACTTGAAGCTTTCTTT
TRBV5-8	.	TRBJ1-1	.	17	CASSFPYPRSLNTEAFF	TGTGCCAGCAGCTTTCCCTATCCCCGAAGCCTGAACACTGAAGCTTTCTTT
TRBV11-3	.	TRBJ2-7	TRBD1	12	CASSSRTGGLNF	TGTGCCAGCAGCTCCCGGACAGGGGGCCTGAACTTC